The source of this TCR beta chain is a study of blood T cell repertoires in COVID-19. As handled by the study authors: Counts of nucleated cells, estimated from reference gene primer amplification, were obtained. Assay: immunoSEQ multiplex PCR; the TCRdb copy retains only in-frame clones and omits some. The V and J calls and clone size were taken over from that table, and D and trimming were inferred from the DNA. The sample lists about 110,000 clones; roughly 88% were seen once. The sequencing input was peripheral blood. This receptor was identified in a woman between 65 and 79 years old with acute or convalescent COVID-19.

The DNA of the CDR3 is TGTGCCAGCAGGCGCCCGGGTGGTCGAGGGGAGACCCAGTACTTC. It translates to CASRRPGGRGETQYF. The rearrangement uses TRBV28 and TRBJ2-5; a possible D gene is TRBD2 (5 bases). The germline V gene encodes CDR1 MDHEN and CDR2 SYDVKM. The CDR3 consists of 15 residues. V lost 6 bases, J lost 5 bases, and 19 bases lay in between.